Below, 24 T cell receptor beta chains from the same sample are listed, as sequenced in a study of blood T cell repertoires in COVID-19. Method: immunoSEQ multiplex PCR; TCRdb's copy keeps in-frame clones and lacks some. This table holds about 87,000 clones, roughly 75% found once. Sequenced: peripheral blood. The origin of the receptors is a woman between 45 and 65 years old with acute or convalescent COVID-19.

The V and J genes are TRBV28 and TRBJ1-1, with no clear D. The V end lost 7 bases, the J end lost 0 bases, and 15 bases lay between the germline ends. CDR3 length: 15 amino acids. Germline-derived CDR1 and CDR2 are MDHEN and SYDVKM. CDR3 sequence: CASKGGGTMNTEAFF. CDR3 bases: TGTGCCAGCAAAGGAGGCGGTACCATGAACACTGAAGCTTTCTTT.

The CDR3 protein is CASSLRQVGANVLTF. The CDR3, as DNA: TGTGCCAGCAGCTTACGACAGGTTGGGGCCAACGTCCTGACTTTC. The chain combines TRBV7-2 with TRBJ2-6; weak D call: TRBD1 (6 bases). Per the germline V gene, CDR1 is SGHTA and CDR2 is FQGNSA. The V and J ends lost 2 bases and 3 bases respectively, with 8 bases between them. CDR3 length: 15 residues.

J is TRBJ1-2 and V is TRBV6-2 or TRBV6-3, with D perhaps matching TRBD1 (6 bases). The ends were cut back, 5 bases at V and 4 bases at J, with 8 bases in the middle. Germline CDR1 and CDR2: MNHEY and SVGEGT. The CDR3 length is 12 residues. The DNA for the CDR3 is TGTGCCAGCAGTCAGGACAGCTATGGCTACACCTTC. Translating it yields CASSQDSYGYTF.

The V gene is TRBV4-1, the J gene TRBJ1-1, with unresolved D. V lost 0 bases, J lost 4 bases, and 12 bases lay in between. Germline V CDR1 and CDR2: MGHRA, YSYEKL. CDR3 length equals 15 residues. CDR3 protein: CASSQDQLAATEAFF. The CDR3 DNA is TGCGCCAGCAGCCAAGATCAGTTAGCGGCCACTGAAGCTTTCTTT.

The J gene is TRBJ2-1, the V gene TRBV28; D is possibly TRBD1 (5 bases). CDR1 MDHEN and CDR2 SYDVKM come from the germline V gene. Trimming cost V 6 bases and J 10 bases, with 19 bases left between them. This CDR3 region has 14 residues. The CDR3: CASSLTVPRGEQFF. In DNA form, the CDR3 reads TGTGCCAGCAGCCTCACAGTGCCTAGGGGAGAGCAGTTCTTC.

The sample holds one count of this clone. This rearrangement joins TRBV3-1 (or the pseudogene TRBV3-2) to TRBJ2-2; 7 bases line up with TRBD1. V lost 1 base and J lost 7; bases outside the gene matches: 6. The CDR3 covers 15 residues. Germline values: CDR1 LGHDT, CDR2 YNNKEL (reference sequence). DNA for the CDR3: TGTGCCAGCAGCCAAGTTTACAGGGGTTTCGGGGAGCTGTTTTTT. Its protein is CASSQVYRGFGELFF.

The gene calls are TRBV6-1 and TRBJ1-2; D may be TRBD1 (5 bases). Trimming took off 2 bases at V and 2 bases at J, with 9 bases between the two ends. Germline V gene sequence: CDR1 MNHNS, CDR2 SASEGT. The CDR3 runs 14 residues. This CDR3 is CASSESGLNYGYTF. DNA of the CDR3: TGTGCCAGCAGTGAATCGGGACTGAACTATGGCTACACCTTC.

The chain recombines TRBV5-1 with TRBJ1-1; tentative D call: TRBD1 (5 bases). The CDR3 loop spans 15 amino acids. V gave up 2 bases and J gave up 1 base, with 12 bases separating them. Germline lookup yields CDR1 SGHRS and CDR2 YFSETQ. CDR3 residues: CASSLRDSANTEAFF. CDR3 in DNA: TGCGCCAGCAGCTTAAGAGACAGCGCGAACACTGAAGCTTTCTTT. The full variable domain, in which reference TRBV5-1 and TRBJ1-1 provide the parts outside the CDR3, is KAGVTQTPRYLIKTRGQQVTLSCSPISGHRSVSWYQQTPGQGLQFLFEYFSETQRNKGNFPGRFSGRQFSNSRSEMNVSTLELGDSALYLCASSLRDSANTEAFFGQGTRLTVV.

This clone was seen just once. The gene calls are TRBV20-1 and TRBJ2-1; 10 nucleotides line up with TRBD1. This CDR3 contains 13 residues. Germline lookup yields CDR1 DFQATT and CDR2 SNEGSKA (reference sequence). J was trimmed by 7 bases and V by 5 bases; bases with no gene match: 5. CDR3 protein: CSACGDRGNEQFF. CDR3 bases: TGCAGTGCTTGTGGGGACAGGGGAAATGAGCAGTTCTTC.

The V and J genes are TRBV28 and TRBJ2-2; 8 bases match TRBD2. The V gene end was trimmed by 7 bases and the J gene end by 5 bases; junction bases not matched to a gene: 9. The V gene's germline CDR1 is MDHEN and CDR2 SYDVKM. The CDR3 is made up of 15 amino acids. CDR3 in DNA: TGTGCCAGCACCCTCGGGGGGGGGCGGACCGGGGAGCTGTTTTTT. Protein: CASTLGGGRTGELFF.

The chain has TRBV25-1 and TRBJ1-4; D possibly corresponds to TRBD1 (5 bases). Germline-derived CDR1 and CDR2 are MGHDK and SYGVNS. The CDR3 runs 15 residues. Trimming cost V 3 bases and J 5 bases, with 13 bases left between them. In DNA form, the CDR3 reads TGTGCCAGCAGTGAGGGAAGGGGAGGCAATGAAAAACTGTTTTTT. Translating it yields CASSEGRGGNEKLFF. Full variable domain (rest looked up from reference TRBV25-1 and TRBJ1-4): EADIYQTPRYLVIGTGKKITLECSQTMGHDKMYWYQQDPGMELHLIHYSYGVNSTEKGDLSSESTVSRIRTEHFPLTLESARPSHTSQYLCASSEGRGGNEKLFFGSGTQLSVL.

The J gene is TRBJ2-2, the V gene TRBV28; D might be TRBD1 (5 bases). The CDR3 runs to 15 residues. Germline V CDR1 and CDR2: MDHEN, SYDVKM. Deletions cut 5 bases from V and 3 bases from J, with 13 bases between. The CDR3 DNA sequence: TGTGCCAGCAGTCAACAAGACAGATACACCGGGGAGCTGTTTTTT. It is translated as CASSQQDRYTGELFF.

The chain couples TRBV4-1 to TRBJ1-4; D is undetermined. In germline, CDR1 is MGHRA, CDR2 YSYEKL. The CDR3 totals 16 residues. The V end was cut by 1 base, the J end by 7 bases, with 16 bases between. This CDR3 is CASSQALSSRSEKLFF. The DNA for the CDR3 is TGCGCCAGCAGCCAAGCTTTGAGTAGTAGAAGTGAAAAACTGTTTTTT.

V gene TRBV12-3 or TRBV12-4 combines with J gene TRBJ1-1; D is uncertain. This CDR3 spans 12 amino acids. The V end was cut by 3 bases, the J end by 6 bases, with 8 bases between. The CDR3 reads CASSFFGAEAFF. For the CDR3, the DNA is TGTGCCAGCAGTTTTTTCGGGGCTGAAGCTTTCTTT.

The V and J genes are TRBV4-3 and TRBJ2-2, with 11 bases fitting TRBD2. Unmatched junction bases numbered 4, after V lost 2 bases and J lost 5 bases. This CDR3 contains 16 residues. Germline V CDR1 and CDR2: LGHNA, YSLEER. This CDR3 is CASSQLLAGGTGELFF. CDR3 bases: TGCGCCAGCAGCCAATTGTTAGCGGGGGGGACCGGGGAGCTGTTTTTT.

V usage is TRBV7-2 and J usage is TRBJ2-1; 9 bases fit TRBD2. The CDR3 runs 14 residues. CDR1 and CDR2 from the germline V gene are SGHTA and FQGNSA. The V gene end was trimmed by 1 base and the J gene end by 10 bases; junction bases not matched to a gene: 5. The CDR3 loop is CASSLGSGGPEQFF. The CDR3 DNA sequence: TGTGCCAGCAGCTTAGGAAGCGGGGGGCCCGAGCAGTTCTTC.

V usage is TRBV10-2 and J usage is TRBJ1-5; 7 nucleotides align to TRBD1. Germline lookup yields CDR1 WSHSY and CDR2 SAAADI. With V trimmed by 3 bases and J by 3 bases, 5 bases remained unmatched. This CDR3 contains 15 residues. CDR3 sequence (DNA): TGCGCCAGCAGTGAACATGGGACAGACAATCAGCCCCAGCATTTT. Protein sequence: CASSEHGTDNQPQHF.

The V call is TRBV28, the J call TRBJ1-5; TRBD1 matches at 7 bases. The CDR3 spans 16 residues. In germline, CDR1 is MDHEN, CDR2 SYDVKM. The junction had 17 bases not matched to a gene; V was cut back by 10 bases and J by 5 bases. CDR3 amino acids: CATDVLPGQRYQPQHF. Here the CDR3 DNA reads TGTGCCACCGATGTCTTACCGGGACAGAGGTATCAGCCCCAGCATTTT.

This chain connects TRBV5-8 to TRBJ1-6; a possible D gene is TRBD1 (5 bases). The ends were cut back, 4 bases at V and 6 bases at J, with 11 bases in the middle. CDR3 length: 14 amino acids. Germline V lookup: CDR1 SGHTS, CDR2 YDEGEE. The CDR3 bases are TGTGCCAGCAGCCCCCGGACACCTAATTCACCCCTCCACTTT. Translated: CASSPRTPNSPLHF.

There are a few counts of this clone. The chain has TRBV19 and TRBJ2-4; 8 bases map to TRBD1. The junction had 2 bases not matched to a gene; V was cut back by 1 base and J by 0 bases. The CDR3 spans 16 residues. Looked up from germline, CDR1 is LNHDA and CDR2 is SQIVND (reference sequence). CDR3 residues: CASSIGQGLAKNIQYF. In DNA, the CDR3 is TGTGCCAGTAGTATAGGACAGGGGTTAGCCAAAAACATTCAGTACTTC.

CDR3 DNA sequence: TGTGCCAGCAGTTCCCCATGGGAGGGGATGGGAGAGACCCAGTACTTC. Protein sequence: CASSSPWEGMGETQYF. This chain links TRBV28 with TRBJ2-5; 7 positions match TRBD2. Germline CDR1 reads MDHEN; CDR2 reads SYDVKM. V was pared by 4 bases and J by 4 bases, with 12 bases of the junction left unmatched. The length of the CDR3 is 16 residues.

This clone appeared once. The CDR3 loop is CATERIGQMNTEAFF. The CDR3 nucleotides are TGTGCCACAGAGAGAATTGGACAGATGAACACTGAAGCTTTCTTT. The chain recombines TRBV28 with TRBJ1-1, with D perhaps matching TRBD1 (6 bases). The V gene lost 10 bases and the J gene lost 0 bases, with 18 bases spanning the gap. The germline V gene encodes CDR1 MDHEN and CDR2 SYDVKM. CDR3 size: 15 residues.

This clone occurred once. This chain connects TRBV27 to TRBJ2-7; no clear D. Germline V gene sequence: CDR1 MNHEY, CDR2 SMNVEV (reference sequence). CDR3 length: 14 amino acids. V lost 6 bases and J lost 0, with 12 bases in between. This chain's CDR3 is CASSRHRSSYEQYF. In DNA form, the CDR3 reads TGTGCCAGCAGCCGACATCGAAGCTCCTACGAGCAGTACTTC.

This clone was seen only once. This chain's CDR3 is CASSRGQGGYNEQFF. DNA for the CDR3: TGTGCCAGTAGTAGGGGACAGGGAGGGTACAATGAGCAGTTCTTC. The rearrangement links TRBV19 to TRBJ2-1; 9 nucleotides align to TRBD1. V was pared by 4 bases and J by 4 bases, with 5 bases of the junction left unmatched. The CDR3 runs 15 residues. Per germline, CDR1 LNHDA and CDR2 SQIVND (reference sequence).